This TCR beta chain was sequenced during a study of T cell repertoires in cytomegalovirus infection. Study in general: HLA-B-restricted CMV epitopes that are well studied were used alongside recently identified HLA-C-restricted ones.

Trimming shortened V by 6 bases and J by 0 bases, and 11 bases separated the two germline ends. Germline V gene sequence: CDR1 SEHNR, CDR2 FQNEAQ (reference sequence). This CDR3 is built from 14 residues. This clonotype was detected a few times. Its antigen is unknown. From the reads, TCRdb called clonotypes with MiXCR, one entry per CDR3 protein. The repertoire holds roughly 920,000 distinct CDR3 sequences, with less than 35% as singletons. The sample in question was cultured CD8+ T cells from PBMCs, obtained from culture after CMV antigen stimulation. The V gene is TRBV7-9, the J gene TRBJ1-2; TRBD1 might be the D (5 bases). The origin of this receptor is a human donor in good health (CMV status not recorded). Some clones in this sample may be carry-over from other donors' samples. The CDR3 spells CASRGEAANYGYTF. Here the CDR3 DNA reads TGTGCCAGCAGAGGGGAGGCCGCTAACTATGGCTACACCTTC.